This TCR beta chain was captured by sequencing in a study of beta chain features in type 1 diabetes. Study-level points and caveats: In all four CD4+ subsets, TCRB CDR3 length was significantly, moderately reduced in type 1 diabetes. For type 1 diabetes patients, VDJ junctions showed fewer insertions and more deletions.

The sample holds a few counts of this clone. Its target is not known. Expressed TCRB transcripts were sequenced after all isolated RNA was converted to cDNA. Sequencing was performed with immunoSEQ multiplex PCR; in TCRdb, only in-frame clones are kept and a portion is missing. Of about 700,000 clones listed, about an eighth are singletons. There are 14 residues in the CDR3. With 5 bases clipped from V and 5 bases from J, the junction kept 11 bases outside the gene matches. Per germline, CDR1 GTSNPN and CDR2 SVGIG (reference sequence). The sequenced sample was naive CD4+ T cells from blood. This TCR derives from a man aged 18-30 years with type 1 diabetes. V is TRBV30 and J is TRBJ1-1; TRBD1 matches 7 bases. The CDR3 DNA follows: TGTGCCTGGGCGATTGGGGACAGCAGGACTGAAGCTTTCTTT. This encodes CAWAIGDSRTEAFF.